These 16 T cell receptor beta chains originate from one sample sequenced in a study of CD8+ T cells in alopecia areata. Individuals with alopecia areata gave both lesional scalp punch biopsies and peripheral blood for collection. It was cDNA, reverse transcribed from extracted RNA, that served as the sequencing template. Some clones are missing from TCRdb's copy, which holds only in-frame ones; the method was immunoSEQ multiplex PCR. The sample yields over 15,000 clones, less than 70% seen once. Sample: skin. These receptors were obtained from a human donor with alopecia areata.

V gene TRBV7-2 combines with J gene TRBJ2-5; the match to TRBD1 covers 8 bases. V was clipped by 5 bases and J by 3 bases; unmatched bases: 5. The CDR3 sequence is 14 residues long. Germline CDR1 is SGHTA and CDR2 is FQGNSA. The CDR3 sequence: CASSALDREETQYF. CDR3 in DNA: TGTGCCAGCAGCGCATTGGACAGGGAAGAGACCCAGTACTTC.

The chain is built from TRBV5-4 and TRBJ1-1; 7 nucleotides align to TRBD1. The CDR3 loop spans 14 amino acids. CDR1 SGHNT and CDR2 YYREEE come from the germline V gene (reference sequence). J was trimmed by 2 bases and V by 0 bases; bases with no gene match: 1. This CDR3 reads CASSLGDRNTEAFF. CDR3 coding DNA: TGTGCCAGCAGCTTGGGGGACAGAAACACTGAAGCTTTCTTT.

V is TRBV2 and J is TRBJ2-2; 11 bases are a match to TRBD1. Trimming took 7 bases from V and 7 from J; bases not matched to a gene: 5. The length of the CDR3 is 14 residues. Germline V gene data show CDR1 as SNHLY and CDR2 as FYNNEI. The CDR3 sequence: CASNEDRGRGELFF. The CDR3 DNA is TGTGCCAGCAACGAGGACAGGGGGCGCGGGGAGCTGTTTTTT.

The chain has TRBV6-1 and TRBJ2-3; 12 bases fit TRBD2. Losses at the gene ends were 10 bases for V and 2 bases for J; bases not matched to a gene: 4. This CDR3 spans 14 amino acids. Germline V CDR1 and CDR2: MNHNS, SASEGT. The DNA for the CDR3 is TGTGCCACCCGGACTAGCGGGAACACAGATACGCAGTATTTT. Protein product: CATRTSGNTDTQYF.

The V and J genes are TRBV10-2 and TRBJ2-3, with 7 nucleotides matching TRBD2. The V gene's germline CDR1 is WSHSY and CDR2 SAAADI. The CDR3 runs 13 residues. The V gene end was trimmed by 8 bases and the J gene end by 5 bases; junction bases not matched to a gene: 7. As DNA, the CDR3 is TGCGCCAGCCGCGGGAGCGATAGAGATACGCAGTATTTT. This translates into CASRGSDRDTQYF.

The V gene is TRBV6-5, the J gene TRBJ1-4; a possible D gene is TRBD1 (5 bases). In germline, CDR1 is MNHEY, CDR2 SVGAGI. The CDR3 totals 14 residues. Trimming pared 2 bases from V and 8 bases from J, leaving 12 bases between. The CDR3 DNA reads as TGTGCCAGCAGTTACGAGGGGCCCTGGGAAAAACTGTTTTTT. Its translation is CASSYEGPWEKLFF.

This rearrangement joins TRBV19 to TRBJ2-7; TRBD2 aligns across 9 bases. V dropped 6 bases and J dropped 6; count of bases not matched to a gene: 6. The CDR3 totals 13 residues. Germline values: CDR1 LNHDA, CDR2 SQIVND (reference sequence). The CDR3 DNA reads TGTGCCAGTAGCTTCCTAGCGGGGCCCGAGCAGTACTTC. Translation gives CASSFLAGPEQYF.

Here the CDR3 reads CSVGGGLAGGEQFF. The CDR3 DNA reads as TGCAGCGTTGGGGGGGGACTAGCGGGAGGTGAGCAGTTCTTC. The chain is built from TRBV29-1 and TRBJ2-1; 15 nucleotides match TRBD2. There are 14 residues in the CDR3. V was clipped by 4 bases and J by 9 bases; unmatched bases: 4. In germline, CDR1 is SQVTM, CDR2 ANQGSEA.

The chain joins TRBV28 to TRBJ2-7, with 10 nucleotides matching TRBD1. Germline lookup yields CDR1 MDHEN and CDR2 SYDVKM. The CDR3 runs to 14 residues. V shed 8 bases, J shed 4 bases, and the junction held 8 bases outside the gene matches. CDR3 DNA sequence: TGTGCCAGCTGTGCCGGACAGGGGGTTTACGAGCAGTACTTC. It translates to CASCAGQGVYEQYF.

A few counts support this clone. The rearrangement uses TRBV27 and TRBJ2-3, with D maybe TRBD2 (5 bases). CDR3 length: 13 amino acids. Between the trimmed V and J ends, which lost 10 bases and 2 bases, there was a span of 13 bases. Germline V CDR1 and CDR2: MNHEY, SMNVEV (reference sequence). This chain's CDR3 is CATKRATTDTQYF. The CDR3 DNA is TGTGCCACTAAGAGGGCAACCACAGATACGCAGTATTTT.

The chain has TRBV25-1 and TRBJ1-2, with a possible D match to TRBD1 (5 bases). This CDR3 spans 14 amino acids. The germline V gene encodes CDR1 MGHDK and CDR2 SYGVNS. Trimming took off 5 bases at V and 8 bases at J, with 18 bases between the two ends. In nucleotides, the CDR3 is TGTGCCAGCAGTCAACAGGCTATGGGGGGGGGCTACACCTTC. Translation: CASSQQAMGGGYTF.

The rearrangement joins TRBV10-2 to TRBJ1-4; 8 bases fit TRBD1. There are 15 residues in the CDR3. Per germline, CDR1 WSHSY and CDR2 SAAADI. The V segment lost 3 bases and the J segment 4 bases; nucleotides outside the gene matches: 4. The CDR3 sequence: CASSDPGGLNEKLFF. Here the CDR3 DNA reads TGCGCCAGCAGTGATCCAGGGGGCCTTAATGAAAAACTGTTTTTT.

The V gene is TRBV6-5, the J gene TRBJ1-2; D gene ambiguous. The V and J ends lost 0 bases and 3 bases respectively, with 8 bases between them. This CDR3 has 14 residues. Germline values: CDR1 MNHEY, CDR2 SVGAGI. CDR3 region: CASSYSSRDYGYTF. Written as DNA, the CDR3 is TGTGCCAGCAGTTACTCGTCACGGGACTATGGCTACACCTTC.

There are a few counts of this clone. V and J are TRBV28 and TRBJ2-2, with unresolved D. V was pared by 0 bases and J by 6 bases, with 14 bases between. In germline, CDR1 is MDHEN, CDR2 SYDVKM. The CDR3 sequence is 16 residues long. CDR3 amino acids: CASSLWGRGWSGELFF. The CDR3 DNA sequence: TGTGCCAGCAGTTTATGGGGAAGAGGTTGGTCCGGGGAGCTGTTTTTT.

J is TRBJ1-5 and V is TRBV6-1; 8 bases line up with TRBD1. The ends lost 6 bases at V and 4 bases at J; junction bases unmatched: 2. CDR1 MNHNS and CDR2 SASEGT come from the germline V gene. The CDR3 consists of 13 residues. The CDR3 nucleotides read TGTGCCAGCAGGGACAGGGTGAATCAGCCCCAGCATTTT. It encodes CASRDRVNQPQHF.

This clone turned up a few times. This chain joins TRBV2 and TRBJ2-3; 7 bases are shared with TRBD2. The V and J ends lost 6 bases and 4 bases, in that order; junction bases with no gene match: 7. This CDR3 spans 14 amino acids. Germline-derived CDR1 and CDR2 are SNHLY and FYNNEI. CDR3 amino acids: CASSGVSGADTQYF. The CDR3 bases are TGTGCCAGCAGCGGGGTCAGCGGGGCAGATACGCAGTATTTT.